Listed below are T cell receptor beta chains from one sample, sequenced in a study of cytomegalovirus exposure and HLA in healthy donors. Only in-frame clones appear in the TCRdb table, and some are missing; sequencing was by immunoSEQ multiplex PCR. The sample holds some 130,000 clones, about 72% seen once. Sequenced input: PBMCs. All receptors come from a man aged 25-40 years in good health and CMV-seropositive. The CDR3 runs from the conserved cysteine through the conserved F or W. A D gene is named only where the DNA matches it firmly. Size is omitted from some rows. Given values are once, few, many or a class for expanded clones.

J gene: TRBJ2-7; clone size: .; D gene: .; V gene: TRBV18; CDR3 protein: CASSPNPDSYEQYF; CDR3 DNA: TGTGCCAGCTCACCTAACCCAGACTCCTACGAGCAGTACTTC
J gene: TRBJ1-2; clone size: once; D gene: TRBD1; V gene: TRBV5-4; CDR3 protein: CASTLGGTGVGGYTF; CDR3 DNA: TGTGCCAGCACCCTTGGAGGGACAGGGGTGGGCGGCTACACCTTC
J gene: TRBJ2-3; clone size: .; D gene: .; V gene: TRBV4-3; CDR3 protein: CASSQVYPDTQYF; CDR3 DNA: TGCGCCAGCAGCCAAGTCTATCCAGATACGCAGTATTTT
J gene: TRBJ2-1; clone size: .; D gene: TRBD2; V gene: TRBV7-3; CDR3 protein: CASSPRRASGRVNEQFF; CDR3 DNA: TGTGCCAGCAGCCCCAGAAGGGCTAGCGGGAGGGTGAATGAGCAGTTCTTC
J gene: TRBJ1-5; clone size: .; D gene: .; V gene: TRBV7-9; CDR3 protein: CASSGQNSNQPQHF; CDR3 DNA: TGTGCCAGCAGCGGACAGAATAGCAATCAGCCCCAGCATTTT
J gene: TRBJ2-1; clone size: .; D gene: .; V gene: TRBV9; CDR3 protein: CASSPRLVSYNEQFF; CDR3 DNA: TGTGCCAGCAGCCCCCGACTAGTATCCTACAATGAGCAGTTCTTC
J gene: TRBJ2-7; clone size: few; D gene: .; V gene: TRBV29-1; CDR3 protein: CSVAWAPYEQYF; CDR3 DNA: TGCAGCGTCGCCTGGGCCCCCTACGAGCAGTACTTC
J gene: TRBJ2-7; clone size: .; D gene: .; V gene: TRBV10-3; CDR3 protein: CAIKGSSGAYEQYF; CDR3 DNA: TGTGCCATCAAGGGCTCATCGGGAGCCTACGAGCAGTACTTC
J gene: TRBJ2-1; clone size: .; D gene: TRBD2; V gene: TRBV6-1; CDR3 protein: CASSEYGTSGRLFGGNEQFF; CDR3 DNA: TGTGCCAGCAGTGAATATGGGACTAGCGGGAGGTTATTCGGTGGCAATGAGCAGTTCTTC
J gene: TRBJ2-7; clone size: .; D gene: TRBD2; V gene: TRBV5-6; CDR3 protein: CASSLAASGFAHEQYF; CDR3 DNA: TGCGCCAGCAGCTTGGCAGCTAGCGGGTTTGCCCACGAGCAGTACTTC
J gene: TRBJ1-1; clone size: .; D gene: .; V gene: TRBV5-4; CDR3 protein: CASSLGAALNTEAFF; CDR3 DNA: TGTGCCAGCAGCTTGGGGGCAGCCCTGAACACTGAAGCTTTCTTT
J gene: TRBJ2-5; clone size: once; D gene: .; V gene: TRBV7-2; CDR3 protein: CASSLSPPGTQYF; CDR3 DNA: TGTGCCAGCAGCTTGTCCCCGCCGGGGACCCAGTACTTC
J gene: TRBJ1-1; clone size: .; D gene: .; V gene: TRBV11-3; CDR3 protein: CASSLTGENTEAFF; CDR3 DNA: TGTGCCAGCAGCTTAACCGGAGAGAACACTGAAGCTTTCTTT
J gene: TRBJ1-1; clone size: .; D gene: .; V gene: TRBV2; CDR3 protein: CASSSEDFMNTEAFF; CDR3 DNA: TGTGCCAGCAGCTCGGAGGATTTCATGAACACTGAAGCTTTCTTT
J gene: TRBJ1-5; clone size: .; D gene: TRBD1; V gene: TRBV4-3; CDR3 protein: CASSQGVDRGNQPQHF; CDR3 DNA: TGCGCCAGCAGCCAAGGGGTAGACAGGGGTAATCAGCCCCAGCATTTT
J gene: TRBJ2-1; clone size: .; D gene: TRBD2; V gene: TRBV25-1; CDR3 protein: CASSVRGRGDNEQFF; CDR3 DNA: TGTGCCAGCAGTGTTCGCGGGAGGGGGGACAATGAGCAGTTCTTC
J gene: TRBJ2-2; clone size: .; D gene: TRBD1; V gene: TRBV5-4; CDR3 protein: CASSLQGQGHGELFF; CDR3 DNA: TGTGCCAGCAGCTTGCAGGGACAGGGTCACGGGGAGCTGTTTTTT
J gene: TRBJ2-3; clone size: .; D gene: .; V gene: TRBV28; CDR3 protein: CASRSSGGFDTQYF; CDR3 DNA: TGTGCCAGCAGAAGCAGTGGCGGTTTTGATACGCAGTATTTT
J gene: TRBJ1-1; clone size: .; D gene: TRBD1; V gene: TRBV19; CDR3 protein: CASSMFRDRPTEAFF; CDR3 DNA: TGTGCCAGTAGTATGTTCCGGGACAGACCCACTGAAGCTTTCTTT
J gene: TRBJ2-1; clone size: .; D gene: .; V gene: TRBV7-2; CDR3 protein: CASSPNNRDYDEQFF; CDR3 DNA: TGTGCCAGCAGCCCAAATAACAGGGACTACGATGAGCAGTTCTTC
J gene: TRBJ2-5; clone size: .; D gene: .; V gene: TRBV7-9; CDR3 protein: CASTMQGGETQYF; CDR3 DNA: TGTGCCAGCACAATGCAGGGAGGAGAGACCCAGTACTTC
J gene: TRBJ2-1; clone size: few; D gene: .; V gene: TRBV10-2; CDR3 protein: CASRKTRSYDEQFF; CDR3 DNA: TGCGCCAGCAGAAAAACTAGGAGTTACGATGAGCAGTTCTTC
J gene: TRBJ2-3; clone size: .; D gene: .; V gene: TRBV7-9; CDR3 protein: CASSSPSGLFTDTQYF; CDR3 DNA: TGTGCCAGCAGCTCTCCCTCAGGGTTGTTTACAGATACGCAGTATTTT
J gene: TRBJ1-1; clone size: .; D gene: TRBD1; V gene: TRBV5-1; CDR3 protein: CASSSTGGPSAFF; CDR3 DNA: TGCGCCAGCAGCTCGACAGGGGGTCCGTCGGCTTTCTTT
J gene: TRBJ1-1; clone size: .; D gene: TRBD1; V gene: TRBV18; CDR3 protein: CASSPPGQGGTEAFF; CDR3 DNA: TGTGCCAGCTCACCACCGGGACAGGGGGGCACTGAAGCTTTCTTT
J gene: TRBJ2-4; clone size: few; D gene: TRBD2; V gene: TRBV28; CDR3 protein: CASSHLGAGGHSIQYF; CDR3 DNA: TGTGCCAGCAGCCACCTGGGGGCGGGAGGTCATTCCATTCAGTACTTC
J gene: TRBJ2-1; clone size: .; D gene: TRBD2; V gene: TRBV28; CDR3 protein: CATTGPGLAGGTAYNEQFF; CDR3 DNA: TGTGCCACCACTGGGCCGGGACTAGCGGGAGGCACGGCCTACAATGAGCAGTTCTTC
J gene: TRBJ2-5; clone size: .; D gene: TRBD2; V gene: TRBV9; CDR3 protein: CASSGIAGGPLETQYF; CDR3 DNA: TGTGCCAGCAGTGGGATAGCGGGAGGGCCCCTGGAGACCCAGTACTTC